This TCR beta chain is drawn from a study of metastatic and nonmetastatic thyroid tumors. Turning to the study itself: For malignant and benign thyroid patients, tumor or nodule tissue and blood were the sources whose repertoires were compared.

This clone was recorded a few times. What it binds is not known. CDR1 is MNHEY and CDR2 is SVGEGT in the germline V gene. There are 16 residues in the CDR3. V lost 2 bases and J lost 6, with 20 bases in between. TCRdb re-called clones from the PCR reads using MiXCR. This repertoire shows under 55,000 clones, approximately 17% found once; its top ten account for 2.5% to 3%. Ahead of thyroid surgery, no patient had received treatment of any kind. Findings and limits, study-wide: The study reportedly found significantly higher TCR beta diversity in malignant thyroid tumors than benign nodules, in blood and tumor.

Sequenced material: blood. The chain couples TRBV6-2 or TRBV6-3 to TRBJ2-7; TRBD1 might be the D (6 bases). This TCR was recovered from a female donor with papillary thyroid cancer or a benign thyroid nodule (not recorded which). Some clones in this sample may be carry-over from other donors' samples. The CDR3 bases are TGTGCCAGCAGTTACCTCTACGGTACAGGGTACGGCGAGCAGTACTTC. Translated, it gives CASSYLYGTGYGEQYF.